This T cell receptor (beta chain) stems from a study of T cell changes during pregnancy in multiple sclerosis. Sequenced by immunoSEQ multiplex PCR; TCRdb stores in-frame clones only, minus some. Of some 80,000 clones in the sample, approximately 92% were seen once. The CDR3 is made up of 14 amino acids. The V end lost 3 bases, the J end lost 0 bases, and 6 bases lay between the germline ends. From germline, CDR1 is LNHDA and CDR2 SQIVND (reference sequence). This clonotype was sampled from a female donor with multiple sclerosis, enrolled in a pregnancy study. The starting material was peripheral blood, obtained in the first trimester of pregnancy. The chain recombines TRBV19 with TRBJ2-4; perhaps TRBD2 as D (5 bases). CDR3: CASSIGRAKNIQYF. CDR3 sequence (DNA): TGTGCCAGTAGTATTGGGAGAGCCAAAAACATTCAGTACTTC.